This T cell receptor beta chain appears in the sequencing data of a study of quantifying T cell responses using KT2 cells. Background on the study: Reverse transcription used primers in the TCR alpha and beta constant regions. A predetermined fluorescence threshold ended the second PCR, run as a qPCR.

The sample is PBMC spiked with counted cells of clone KT2. Fixed numbers of PBMC received varying amounts of KT2 cells. An oligo carrying a UMI was ligated to the cDNA 3' end. The first PCR ran approximately 4 cycles with an equimolar RC1.1 and RC1.2 beta primer mix. From the second PCR onward, TCR alpha and beta chains were processed separately. One entry per CDR3 protein results from TCRdb running MiXCR on the UMI-ligation and nested PCR reads. The data hold tens of thousands of distinct CDR3 sequences, with 6% to 8% observed a single time. This clonotype was recorded at least ten times. The germline V gene encodes CDR1 SQVTM and CDR2 ANQGSEA. The CDR3 sequence is 12 residues long.

V gene TRBV29-1 combines with J gene TRBJ2-3; 7 nucleotides match TRBD1. The sequence was collected from a human donor. The sample consisted of PBMCs spiked with cells of the T cell clone KT2. CDR3 nucleotide sequence: TGCGGAGTAGGGGGCGGCACAGATACGCAGTATTTT. Amino acids: CGVGGGTDTQYF.